This TCR beta chain was sequenced in a study of long-term antiretroviral therapy in people with HIV (dated by TCRdb to between 2021 and 2024). Context from the whole study: The earliest samples were collected about a decade before the 2015 WHO recommendation for immediate ART, when ART was typically delayed until CD4 counts fell. A retrospective serial study tested whether ART initiation and durable HIV suppression were associated with changes in peripheral blood TRB repertoire composition and diversity. From some 28 adults with confirmed HIV infection, the cohort provided fewer than 200 cryopreserved PBMC samples, gathered serially across a mean of around six years (range 1-12). Of the 30 to 35 participants with HIV, fewer than twelve were female. Test extractions of a monoclonal T-cell line alongside some 35 polyclonal samples showed no cross-contamination during QIAcube processing.

The V end loses 5 bases and the J end loses 4 bases, and a stretch of 12 bases separates them. The germline V gene yields SGHTA for CDR1 and FQGNSA for CDR2. The CDR3, from cysteine to phenylalanine, totals 14 residues. Only CDR3 DNA is held: 42 bases, read in frame from base 1. The full study reports these points: Expanded TRB clones identified before ART initiation dominated the repertoire across all time points, though the dominance fluctuated and decreased in many PLHIV after ART. Starting ART was linked to a significant rise in TRB diversity, yet even with long-term ART the diversity remained significantly lower than in transplant donor controls. Inferences about post-ART repertoire changes are limited because no data were available on ART adherence, viral resistance or therapy changes. The samples were dated from the mid-2000s to the late 2010s, and the ART regimens that were used may be less effective than current ART regimens. Because pre-ART samples had limited cell numbers, unsorted PBMC were profiled rather than sorted CD4+ and CD8+ T cells. Limited PBMC availability meant only the TCR beta chain was sequenced, without alpha chain pairing. CDR3 length ranges in HIV repertoires were narrower than in controls, and network structure suggested an antigen-experienced repertoire with only a slight naive shift after ART.

Sequencing of the TRB variable region was done with the immunoSEQ hsTCRB v3.0 assay at survey level resolution. A depth of about 35,000-55,000 T-cell genomes per sample was targeted for TRB sequencing. Pooled TRB libraries were sequenced on an Illumina MiSeq with a v3 150-cycle kit. Per the source publication's procedure: Repertoire analysis was run in R within a reproducible Nextflow workflow that covered QC, data transformation and analysis. Custom analyses were implemented in LymphoSeq2, an R package for AIRR-Seq data exploration. A few samples yielding fewer than 5000 total TRB sequences were excluded, leaving 150 to 200 analyzed HIV repertoires. Among the approximately 190 HIV repertoires that were kept, 59 were collected before ART initiation and roughly 130 were collected after ART initiation. Repertoires were downsampled to 5000 TRB nucleotide sequences, and summary statistics were averaged over 100 downsampling iterations. Only TRB sequences with CDR3 regions of at least seven amino acids were retained for analysis. Two measures captured diversity: a Shannon entropy-derived clonality score and the Gini coefficient. Repertoire networks linked the top 5000 CDR3 amino acid sequences whenever two sequences differed by an edit distance of one. Antigen specificity groups and MHC restriction were predicted for TRB CDR3 amino acid sequences with GLIPH2. To flag known CMV, EBV, HIV or tissue antigen associations, CDR3 amino acid sequences were matched against VDJdb and McPAS-TCR. Pre-ART, post-ART and control groups were compared with Wilcoxon signed-rank tests and Holm-Bonferroni correction. TCRdb took this table from immuneACCESS and kept in-frame rearrangements with V and J called. Such tables lack part of the clones; where checked against another copy, unresolved V genes explain under half of the gap, and the rest is unexplained. The V and J calls and the clone size are those of that table, but D and trimming were determined from the DNA. Recorded for this sample are approximately 33,000 clones; 80% to 90% of them occurred a single time. Of the sample, over 6.5% falls within the top ten clones.

Regarding this clone: This receptor's antigen is unknown. One base away there is no much larger clone; base qualities are not given.

To be included, a participant needed at least one PBMC sample from before ART initiation plus at least two post-ART samples. Every participant with HIV received treatment in the United States of America. Before DNA extraction, cryopreserved samples containing roughly 1-10 million PBMC were thawed and washed. At the time of the earliest PBMC sample, participants with HIV were aged between about 20 and 54 years. Per participant, PBMC samples came from 1-4 timepoints prior to ART initiation and 2-8 timepoints following ART initiation, for a median of 7 samples. Serial HIV viral load, CD4+ T-cell count, ART history and demographic data were obtained for every participant. Genomic DNA was extracted from unsorted PBMC with a Qiagen kit on a QIAcube, processed in batches of 12 samples.

The sequencing used unsorted PBMCs, collected 0.4 years before starting antiretroviral therapy. The chain was built from TRBV7-2 and TRBJ1-3; no D gene can be assigned with confidence. The sequence was collected from a man younger than 35 with HIV. The CDR3 reads as follows: CASSLDSVGNTIYF. The DNA sequence is as follows: TGTGCCAGCAGCCTAGACTCGGTGGGAAACACCATATATTTT.